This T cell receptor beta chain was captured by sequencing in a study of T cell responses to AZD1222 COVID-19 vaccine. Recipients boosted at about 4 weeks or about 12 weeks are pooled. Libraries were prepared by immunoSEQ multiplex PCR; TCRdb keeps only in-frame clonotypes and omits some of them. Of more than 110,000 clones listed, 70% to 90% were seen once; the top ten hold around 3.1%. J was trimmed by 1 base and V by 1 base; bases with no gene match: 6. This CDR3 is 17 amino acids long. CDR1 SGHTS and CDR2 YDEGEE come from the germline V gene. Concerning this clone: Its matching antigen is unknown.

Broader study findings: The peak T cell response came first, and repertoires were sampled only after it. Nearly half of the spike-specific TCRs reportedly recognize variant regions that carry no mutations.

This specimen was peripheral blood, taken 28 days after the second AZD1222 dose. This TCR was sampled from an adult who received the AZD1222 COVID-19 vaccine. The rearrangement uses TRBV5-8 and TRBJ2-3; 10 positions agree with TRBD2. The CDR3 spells CASSLIPSGSGTDTQYF. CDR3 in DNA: TGTGCCAGCAGCTTGATTCCTAGCGGGAGCGGCACAGATACGCAGTATTTT.